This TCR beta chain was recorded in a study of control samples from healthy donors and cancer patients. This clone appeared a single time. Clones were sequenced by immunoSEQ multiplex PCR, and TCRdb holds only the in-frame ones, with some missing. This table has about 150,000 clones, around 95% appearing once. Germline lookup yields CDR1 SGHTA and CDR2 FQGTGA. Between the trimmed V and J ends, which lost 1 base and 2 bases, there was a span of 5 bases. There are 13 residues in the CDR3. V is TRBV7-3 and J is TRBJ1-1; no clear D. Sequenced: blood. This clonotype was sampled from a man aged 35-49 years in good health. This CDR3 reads CASSLRANTEAFF. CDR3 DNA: TGTGCCAGCAGCTTAAGAGCAAACACTGAAGCTTTCTTT. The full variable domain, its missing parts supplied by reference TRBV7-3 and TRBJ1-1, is GAGVSQTPSNKVTEKGKYVELRCDPISGHTALYWYRQSLGQGPEFLIYFQGTGAADDSGLPNDRFFAVRPEGSVSTLKIQRTERGDSAVYLCASSLRANTEAFFGQGTRLTVV.